This T cell receptor beta chain came from a study of blood T cell repertoires in COVID-19. Study-level background: Spain, Italy and the United States supplied samples that represented acute and convalescent COVID-19. From T cells, B-cell-depleted T cells, or PBMCs came the material, which was cDNA or gDNA.

Trimming shortened V by 7 bases and J by 1 base, and 13 bases separated the two germline ends. The CDR3 sequence is 14 residues long. Germline CDR1 reads MNHEY; CDR2 reads SVGAGI. Some clones are missing from TCRdb's copy, which holds only in-frame ones; the method was immunoSEQ multiplex PCR. The sample lists approximately 270,000 clones, 80% to 90% occurring once. The study drew participants aged roughly 18 to 95 years from around 24 US areas. All recovered Cohort 3 donors got two negative PCRs, got clearance, or saw symptom resolution. This sequence joins TRBV6-5 and TRBJ1-1; tentatively, D is TRBD1 (6 bases). The sample comprised PBMCs or T cells enriched from blood (not recorded which). The receptor's source is a woman aged 30 to 39 who had recovered from COVID-19. The CDR3 region is CASTVTGGNTEAFF. The CDR3 DNA sequence: TGTGCCAGCACTGTGACAGGCGGGAACACTGAAGCTTTCTTT.